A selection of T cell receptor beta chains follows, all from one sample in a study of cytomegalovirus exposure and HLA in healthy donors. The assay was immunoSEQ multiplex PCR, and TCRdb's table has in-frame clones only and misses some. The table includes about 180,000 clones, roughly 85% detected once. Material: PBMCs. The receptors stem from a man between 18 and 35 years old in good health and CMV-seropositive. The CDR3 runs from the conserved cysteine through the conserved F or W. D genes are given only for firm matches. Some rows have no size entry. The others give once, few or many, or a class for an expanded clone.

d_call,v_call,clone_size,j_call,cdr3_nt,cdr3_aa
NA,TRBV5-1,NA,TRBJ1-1,TGCGCCAGCAGCTTGGTTGAGGGCACTGAAGCTTTCTTT,CASSLVEGTEAFF
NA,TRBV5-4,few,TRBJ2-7,TGTGCCAGCGCTTCGGGACTGGGGTACGAGCAGTACTTC,CASASGLGYEQYF
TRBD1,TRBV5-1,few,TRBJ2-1,TGCGCCAGCAGCCAAGACAGGGTAGGCAATGAGCAGTTCTTC,CASSQDRVGNEQFF
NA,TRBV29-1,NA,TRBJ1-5,TGCAGCGTGGGTTCCATCCGGGGGCAGCCCCAGCATTTT,CSVGSIRGQPQHF
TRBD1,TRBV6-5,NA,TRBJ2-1,TGTGCCAGCAGTCCCCGGGACAGGGGTTACAATGAGCAGTTCTTC,CASSPRDRGYNEQFF
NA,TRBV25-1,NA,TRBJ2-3,TGTGCCAGCAGTGAATCAGGGTATGGGGAATCTAGCACAGATACGCAGTATTTT,CASSESGYGESSTDTQYF
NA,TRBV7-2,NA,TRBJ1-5,TGTGCCAGCAGCTTCAAGGCGGATCAGCCCCAGCATTTT,CASSFKADQPQHF
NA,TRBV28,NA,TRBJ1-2,TGTGCCAGCAGTCCGACACGTTATGGCTACACCTTC,CASSPTRYGYTF
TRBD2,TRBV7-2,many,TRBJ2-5,TGTGCCAGCAGCCAAGGCGGGGGGCACGAGACCCAGTACTTC,CASSQGGGHETQYF
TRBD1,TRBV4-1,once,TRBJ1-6,TGCGCCAGCAGCCCATTGCCGGGACAGGGGGATTCACCCCTCCACTTT,CASSPLPGQGDSPLHF
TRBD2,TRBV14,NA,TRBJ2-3,TGTGCCAGCAGCCGGACTAGCGGGGTATTAGATACGCAGTATTTT,CASSRTSGVLDTQYF
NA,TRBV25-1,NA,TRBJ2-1,TGTGCCAGCAGCCACGGGGGAATTACCTACAATGAGCAGTTCTTC,CASSHGGITYNEQFF
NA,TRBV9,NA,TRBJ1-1,TGTGCCAGCAGCGTAGATGCGGGGAAAGCTTTCTTT,CASSVDAGKAFF
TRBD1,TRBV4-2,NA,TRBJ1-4,TGTGCCAGCAGCCAAGAATTTGTTAGGGACAGGGATGCAAAACTGTTTTTT,CASSQEFVRDRDAKLFF
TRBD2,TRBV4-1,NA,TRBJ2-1,TGCGCCAGCAGCTTAGGAGCGGGAGCAGTTAATGAGCAGTTCTTC,CASSLGAGAVNEQFF
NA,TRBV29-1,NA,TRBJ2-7,TGCAGCGTCCTCCGGGACTACGAGCAGTACTTC,CSVLRDYEQYF
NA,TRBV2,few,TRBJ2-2,TGTGCCAGCACTTCACAGGGTAGGGCCGGGGAGCTGTTTTTT,CASTSQGRAGELFF
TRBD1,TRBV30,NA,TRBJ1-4,TGTGCCTGGAGTTCGGGACAGCTTATTAATGAAAAACTGTTTTTT,CAWSSGQLINEKLFF
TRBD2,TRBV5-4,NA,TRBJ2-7,TGTGCCAGCAGCTTGAGGCGGGGGGGAGGGCCTCCCTCTGACGAGCAGTACTTC,CASSLRRGGGPPSDEQYF
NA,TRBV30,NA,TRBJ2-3,TGTGCCTGGAGGCGGGTTTGGCCGATCTCCACAGATACGCAGTATTTT,CAWRRVWPISTDTQYF
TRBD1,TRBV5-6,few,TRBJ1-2,TGTGCCAGCAGCTTGACAGGGGGCAACTATGGCTACACCTTC,CASSLTGGNYGYTF
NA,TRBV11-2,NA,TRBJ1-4,TGTGCCAGCAGCGTATCCCGCATTTGGGGGGGCGCGGGTGAAAAACTGTTTTTT,CASSVSRIWGGAGEKLFF
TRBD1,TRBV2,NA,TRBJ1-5,TGTGCCAGCACTTTGACAGGGGTAGGTCAGCCCCAGCATTTT,CASTLTGVGQPQHF
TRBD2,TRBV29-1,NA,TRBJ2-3,TGCAGCTTGGGGGGGTTCGCCCCGGCTACGCAGTATTTT,CSLGGFAPATQYF
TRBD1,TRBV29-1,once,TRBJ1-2,TGCAGCGTCTCGCCGGGACAGCATGGCTACACCTTC,CSVSPGQHGYTF
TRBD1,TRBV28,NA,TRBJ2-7,TGTGCCAGCAGTTTAACCGGACAGGGAGGATACTTC,CASSLTGQGGYF
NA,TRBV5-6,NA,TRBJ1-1,TGTGCCAGCAGCCTCGACTTGGGGGGAAGAAACACTGAAGCTTTCTTT,CASSLDLGGRNTEAFF
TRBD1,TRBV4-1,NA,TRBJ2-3,TGCGCCAGCAGCCAATCAGGGGGCTACACAGATACGCAGTATTTT,CASSQSGGYTDTQYF
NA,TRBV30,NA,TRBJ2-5,TGTGCCTGGAGTGTTAGTGGAGAGCAGTACTTC,CAWSVSGEQYF
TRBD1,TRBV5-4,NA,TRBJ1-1,TGTGCCAGCAGCTCGAGCCAGGGGGGGAACACTGAAGCTTTCTTT,CASSSSQGGNTEAFF
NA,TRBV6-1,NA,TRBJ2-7,TGTGCCAGCCAGAAAGGGGCCGAGCAGTACTTC,CASQKGAEQYF
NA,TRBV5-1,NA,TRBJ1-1,TGCGCCAGCAGCTTGGAGGGCAGGGAGGGCACTGAAGCTTTCTTT,CASSLEGREGTEAFF
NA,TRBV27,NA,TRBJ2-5,TGTGCCAGCAGCCTCCGAAACAGGGATCCTTACCAAGAGACCCAGTACTTC,CASSLRNRDPYQETQYF
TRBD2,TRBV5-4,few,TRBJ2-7,TGTGCCAGCAGCGGGGGGGGTTACGAGCAGTACTTC,CASSGGGYEQYF
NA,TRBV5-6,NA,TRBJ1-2,TGTGCCAGCAGCTTAAGACAGAACTATGGCTACACCTTC,CASSLRQNYGYTF
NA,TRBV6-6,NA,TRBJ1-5,TGTGCCAGCAGTTATATACAGGGAGGGGATCAGCCCCAGCATTTT,CASSYIQGGDQPQHF
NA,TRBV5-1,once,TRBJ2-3,TGCGCCAGCAGCTTGGGGCTCCAGGCAGATACGCAGTATTTT,CASSLGLQADTQYF
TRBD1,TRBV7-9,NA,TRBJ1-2,TGTGCCAGCAGCTCCGGGACCACCACAGGGGGGTATGGCTACACCTTC,CASSSGTTTGGYGYTF
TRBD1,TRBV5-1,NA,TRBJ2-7,TGCGCCAGCAGCTTGGGGGACCTGACAGGGGAGGAGTACTTC,CASSLGDLTGEEYF
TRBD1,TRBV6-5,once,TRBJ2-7,TGTGCCAGCAATCCCCTACGGGACAGAACCTACGAGCAGTACTTC,CASNPLRDRTYEQYF
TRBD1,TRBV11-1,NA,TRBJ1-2,TGTGCCAGCAGCTTAGTCACAGGGGGCGGAGGGAACTATGGCTACACCTTC,CASSLVTGGGGNYGYTF
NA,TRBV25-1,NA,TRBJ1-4,TGTGCCAGCATGGGCGCCTTCCAAAATGAAAAACTGTTTTTT,CASMGAFQNEKLFF
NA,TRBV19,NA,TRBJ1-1,TGTGCCAGTACCGGGGCTGAAGCTTTCTTT,CASTGAEAFF
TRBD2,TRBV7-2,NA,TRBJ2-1,TGTGCCAGCAGCTTAGGCCGCAGGACTAGCGGGAATATATACAATGAGCAGTTCTTC,CASSLGRRTSGNIYNEQFF
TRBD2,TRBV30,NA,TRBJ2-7,TGTGCCTGGGCCCGGGGACTAGCGTACGAGCAGTACTTC,CAWARGLAYEQYF
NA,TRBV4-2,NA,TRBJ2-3,TGTGCCAGCAGCATTGAAGTAGCAGATACGCAGTATTTT,CASSIEVADTQYF
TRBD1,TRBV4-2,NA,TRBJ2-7,TGTGCCAGCAGCCAAACAACAGGGGTGGATTACGAGCAGTACTTC,CASSQTTGVDYEQYF
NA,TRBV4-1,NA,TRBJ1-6,TGCGCCAGCAGCCAAGTGGCAGGTTATAATTCACCCCTCCACTTT,CASSQVAGYNSPLHF
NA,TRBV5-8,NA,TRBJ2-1,TGTGCCAGCAGTCCTTCCTACAATGAGCAGTTCTTC,CASSPSYNEQFF
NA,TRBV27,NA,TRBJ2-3,TGTGCCAGCAGTACCCTTAGGGGGGGAGGTAGCACAGATACGCAGTATTTT,CASSTLRGGGSTDTQYF
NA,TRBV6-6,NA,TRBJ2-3,TGTGCCAGTCTCCATGAGCACCGAGGTACGCAGTATTTT,CASLHEHRGTQYF
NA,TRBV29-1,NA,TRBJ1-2,TGCAGCGCAGGACAGCGAAACTATGGCTACACCTTC,CSAGQRNYGYTF
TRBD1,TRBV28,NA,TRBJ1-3,TGTGCCAGCAGTTCAGGGACAGGGATAGGAAACACCATATATTTT,CASSSGTGIGNTIYF
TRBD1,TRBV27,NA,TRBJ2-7,TGTGCCAGCAGTTTGACCGGACAGGGGGCCTACGAGCAGTACTTC,CASSLTGQGAYEQYF
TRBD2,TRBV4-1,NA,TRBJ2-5,TGCGCCAGCAGCCAAGGTAGCGGGGGGGAAGAGACCCAGTACTTC,CASSQGSGGEETQYF
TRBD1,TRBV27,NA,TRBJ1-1,TGTGCCAGCAGTTTAATCGGGGACAGAAACACTGAAGCTTTCTTT,CASSLIGDRNTEAFF
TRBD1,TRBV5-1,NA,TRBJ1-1,TGCGCCAGCAGGGACAGGCTGATGAACACTGAAGCTTTCTTT,CASRDRLMNTEAFF
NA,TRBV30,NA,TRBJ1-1,TGTGCCTGGAGCCGCAGGAACCCGAACACTGAAGCTTTCTTT,CAWSRRNPNTEAFF